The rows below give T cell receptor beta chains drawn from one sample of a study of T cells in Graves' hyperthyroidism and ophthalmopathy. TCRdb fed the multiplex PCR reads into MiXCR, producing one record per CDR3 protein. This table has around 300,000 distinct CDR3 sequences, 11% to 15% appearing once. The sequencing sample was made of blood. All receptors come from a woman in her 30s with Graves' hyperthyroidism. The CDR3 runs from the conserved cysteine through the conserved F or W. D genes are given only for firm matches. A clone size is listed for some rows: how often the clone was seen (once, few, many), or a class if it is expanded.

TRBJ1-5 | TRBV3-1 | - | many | CASSQAPGASNQPQHF | TGTGCCAGCAGCCAAGCCCCAGGTGCTAGCAATCAGCCCCAGCATTTT
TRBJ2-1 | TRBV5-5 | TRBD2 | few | CASRRGPGTSGTNEQFF | TGTGCCAGCAGACGAGGCCCGGGGACTAGCGGGACCAATGAGCAGTTCTTC
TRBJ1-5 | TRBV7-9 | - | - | CASSHTDGTGGPQHF | TGTGCCAGCAGCCATACGGACGGAACCGGAGGTCCCCAGCATTTT
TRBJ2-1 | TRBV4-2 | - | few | CASSQVMANNEQFF | TGTGCCAGCAGCCAAGTAATGGCCAACAATGAGCAGTTCTTC
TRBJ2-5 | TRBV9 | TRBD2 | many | CASSAADLAGGLQTQYF | TGTGCCAGCAGCGCAGCGGATCTAGCGGGAGGTTTACAGACCCAGTACTTC
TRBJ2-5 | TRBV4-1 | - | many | CASSQDDGGTKTQYF | TGCGCCAGCAGCCAAGATGACGGGGGAACGAAGACCCAGTACTTC
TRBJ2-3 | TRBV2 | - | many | CASILLADTQYF | TGTGCCAGCATCCTATTGGCAGATACGCAGTATTTT
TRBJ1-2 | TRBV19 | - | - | CASSISQPLGYTF | TGTGCCAGTAGTATAAGTCAGCCGCTTGGCTACACCTTC
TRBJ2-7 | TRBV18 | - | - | CASSPRPNGGAGEQYF | TGTGCCAGCTCACCCCGCCCTAACGGGGGAGCGGGCGAGCAGTACTTC
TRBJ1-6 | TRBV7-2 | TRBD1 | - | CASGNRGNNSPLHF | TGTGCCAGCGGCAACAGGGGCAATAATTCACCCCTCCACTTT
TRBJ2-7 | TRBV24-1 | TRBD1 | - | CATSDTRQGYEQYF | TGTGCCACCAGTGACACCCGACAGGGCTACGAGCAGTACTTC
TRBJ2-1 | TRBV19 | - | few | CASSITGDLYNEQFF | TGTGCCAGTAGTATAACCGGGGACTTGTACAATGAGCAGTTCTTC
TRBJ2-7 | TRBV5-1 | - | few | CASSLGGGTRTYEQYF | TGCGCCAGCAGCTTGGGCGGCGGGACGAGAACCTACGAGCAGTACTTC
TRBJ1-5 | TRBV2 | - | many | CASSGPDSKDQPQHF | TGTGCCAGCAGTGGGCCCGACAGTAAAGATCAGCCCCAGCATTTT
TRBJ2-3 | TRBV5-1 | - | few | CASSLGLRGGTDTQYF | TGCGCCAGCAGCTTGGGGCTTCGAGGGGGCACAGATACGCAGTATTTT
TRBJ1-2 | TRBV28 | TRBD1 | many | CASITSGGVYGYTF | TGTGCCAGCATCACCTCAGGGGGCGTCTATGGCTACACCTTC
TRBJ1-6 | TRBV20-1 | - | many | CSATLGAGSPLHF | TGCAGTGCAACTTTGGGGGCTGGTTCACCCCTCCACTTT
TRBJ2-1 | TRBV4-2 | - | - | CASSQKPGLSGTPEQFF | TGTGCCAGCAGCCAAAAGCCCGGGCTTTCAGGCACCCCTGAGCAGTTCTTC
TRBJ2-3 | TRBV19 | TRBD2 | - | CATQGLAGGGDTQYF | TGTGCCACCCAAGGACTAGCGGGAGGTGGAGATACGCAGTATTTT
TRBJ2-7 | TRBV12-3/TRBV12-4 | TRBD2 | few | CASSPGTSGAFSSYEQYF | TGTGCCAGCAGTCCCGGGACTAGCGGGGCTTTCAGCTCCTACGAGCAGTACTTC
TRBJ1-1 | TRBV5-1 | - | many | CASSLGDTEAFF | TGTGCCAGCAGTTTGGGGGACACTGAAGCTTTCTTT
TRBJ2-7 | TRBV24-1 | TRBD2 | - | CANLAGPYEQYF | TGTGCCAACCTAGCGGGGCCCTACGAGCAGTACTTC
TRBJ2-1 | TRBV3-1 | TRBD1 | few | CASSQTGAGAYNEQFF | TGTGCCAGCAGCCAGACAGGGGCTGGGGCCTACAATGAGCAGTTCTTC
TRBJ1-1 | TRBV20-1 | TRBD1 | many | CSVSGTWTGAEAFF | TGCAGTGTTAGTGGGACTTGGACAGGTGCTGAAGCTTTCTTT
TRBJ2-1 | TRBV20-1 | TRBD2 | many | CGKGREYYNEQFF | TGCGGAAAGGGGCGGGAGTATTACAATGAGCAGTTCTTC
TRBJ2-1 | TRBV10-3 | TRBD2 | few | CAISEPRGGTSGSDEQFF | TGTGCCATCAGTGAGCCAAGAGGGGGGACTAGCGGGAGCGATGAGCAGTTCTTC
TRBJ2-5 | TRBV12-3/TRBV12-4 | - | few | CASSLHTETQYF | TGTGCCAGCAGTTTACATACCGAGACCCAGTACTTC
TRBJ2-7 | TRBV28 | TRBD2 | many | CAVRTSGLNYEQYF | TGTGCCGTCCGGACTAGCGGGCTTAACTACGAGCAGTACTTC
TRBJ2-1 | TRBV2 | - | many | CASRRAGSYNEQFF | TGTGCCAGCAGACGGGCGGGGTCCTACAATGAGCAGTTCTTC
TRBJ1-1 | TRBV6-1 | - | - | CASSEEDTEAFF | TGTGCCAGCAGTGAAGAGGACACTGAAGCTTTCTTT
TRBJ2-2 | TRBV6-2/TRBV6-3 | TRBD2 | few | CASTPGLATGELLF | TGTGCCAGTACCCCGGGACTAGCGACCGGGGAGCTGCTTTTT
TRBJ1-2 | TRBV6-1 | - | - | CASNSEGGYTF | TGTGCCAGCAACTCGGAGGGCGGCTACACCTTC
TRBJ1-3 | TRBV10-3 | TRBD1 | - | CAITQGVAGNTIYF | TGTGCCATTACTCAGGGGGTGGCTGGAAACACCATATATTTT
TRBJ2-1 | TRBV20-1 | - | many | CSASSHEQFF | TGCAGTGCTAGTTCTCATGAGCAGTTCTTC
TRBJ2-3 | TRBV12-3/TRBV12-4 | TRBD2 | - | CASRHSGATDTQYF | TGTGCCAGCAGACATAGCGGGGCCACAGATACGCAGTATTTT
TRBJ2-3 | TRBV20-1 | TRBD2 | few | CSATATGLAYSAQYF | TGCAGTGCTACCGCGACGGGACTAGCCTATAGTGCGCAGTATTTT
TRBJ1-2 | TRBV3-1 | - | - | CASSQQASGYTF | TGTGCCAGCAGCCAACAAGCAAGTGGCTACACCTTC
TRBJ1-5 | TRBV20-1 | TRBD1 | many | CSAETGTENQPQHF | TGCAGTGCTGAGACCGGGACAGAAAATCAGCCCCAGCATTTT
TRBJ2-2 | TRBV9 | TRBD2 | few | CASSVWLAGGIGELFF | TGTGCCAGCAGCGTATGGCTAGCGGGAGGAATAGGGGAGCTGTTTTTT
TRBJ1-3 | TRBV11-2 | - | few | CAILPRRSGNTIYF | TGTGCCATCCTACCCCGGAGAAGCGGAAACACCATATATTTT
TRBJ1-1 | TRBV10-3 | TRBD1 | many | CAISESPGQGEAFF | TGTGCCATCAGTGAGTCTCCTGGACAGGGCGAAGCTTTCTTT